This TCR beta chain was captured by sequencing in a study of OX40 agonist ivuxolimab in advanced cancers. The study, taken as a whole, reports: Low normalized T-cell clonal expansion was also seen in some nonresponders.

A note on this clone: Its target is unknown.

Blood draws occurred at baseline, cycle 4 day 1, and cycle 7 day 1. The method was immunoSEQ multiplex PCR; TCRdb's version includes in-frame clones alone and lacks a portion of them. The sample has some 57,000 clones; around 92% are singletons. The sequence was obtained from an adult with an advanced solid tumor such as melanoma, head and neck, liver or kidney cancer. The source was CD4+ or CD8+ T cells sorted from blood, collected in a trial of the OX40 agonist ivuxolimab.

CDR3 sequence: CASSFQGTDEQFF. The CDR3 DNA reads TGTGCCAGCAGCTTTCAGGGAACGGATGAGCAGTTCTTC. V usage is TRBV7-9 and J usage is TRBJ2-1; a weak D match, TRBD1 (5 bases). Between the trimmed V and J ends, which lost 3 bases and 8 bases, there was a span of 11 bases. CDR3 length: 13 residues. Germline V gene data show CDR1 as SEHNR and CDR2 as FQNEAQ (reference sequence).